The subject of this entry is one T cell receptor (beta chain). Its antigen is unknown. The sample comes from a study of T cell responses to AZD1222 COVID-19 vaccine. Notes on the study in general: Clonal diversity was possibly underestimated, and the donors were mostly white British, with more females. As reported, nearly half of all spike-specific TCRs target variant regions that are unmutated.

Sequenced by immunoSEQ multiplex PCR; TCRdb stores in-frame clones only, minus some. Of about 180,000 clones listed, approximately 90% are singletons. The material was peripheral blood, obtained 28 days after the second dose of the MenACWY control vaccine. The receptor was derived from an adult who received the MenACWY meningococcal vaccine as a control.

The CDR3 bases are TGTGCCAGCAGCTCGGGAGGGGGCTATAGCAATCAGCCCCAGCATTTT. This sequence encodes CASSSGGGYSNQPQHF. This chain joins TRBV7-8 and TRBJ1-5; 7 bases are shared with TRBD1. V gave up 4 bases and J gave up 0 bases; unmatched junction bases: 6. The CDR3 length is 16 residues. CDR1 and CDR2 (germline): SGHVS, FQNEAQ.